This entry features one T cell receptor (beta chain) sequence. These data originate in a study of cytomegalovirus exposure and HLA in healthy donors. PCR amplification relied on 60 Vbeta primers (plus 13 Jbeta primers). Using immunoSEQ multiplex PCR, the repertoire was profiled, and TCRdb retains in-frame clones only, with some absent. The sample records about 140,000 clones, roughly 73% being singletons. The V end lost 4 bases, the J end lost 8 bases, and 16 bases lay between the germline ends. In germline, CDR1 is SGHNT, CDR2 YYREEE (reference sequence). CDR3 length equals 14 residues. The rearrangement uses TRBV5-4 and TRBJ1-5, with TRBD1 as a possible D gene (5 bases). The TCR sequence derives from a human donor in good health. Source material: PBMCs. The chain's CDR3 is CASSPERDGEPQHF. The CDR3 nucleotides read TGTGCCAGCAGCCCGGAGCGGGACGGGGAGCCCCAGCATTTT.